The present entry profiles one T cell receptor beta chain with its context. The data belong to a study of control samples from healthy donors and cancer patients. Clones were sequenced by immunoSEQ multiplex PCR, and TCRdb holds only the in-frame ones, with some missing. The sample lists 350,000 to 450,000 clones, about 93% seen once, with 5.5% to 8% in the top ten. This CDR3 spans 14 amino acids. Germline CDR1 is GTSNPN and CDR2 is SVGIG (reference sequence). Trimming cost V 1 base and J 7 bases; bases outside gene matches: 4. The sequence was collected from a man aged 35 to 55 with head and neck cancer. The chain recombines TRBV30 with TRBJ1-6; the match to TRBD1 covers 7 bases. Sequencing was done on a sample of PBMCs. CDR3 region: CAWSEGAKNSPLHF. The DNA of the CDR3 is TGTGCCTGGAGTGAGGGGGCCAAAAATTCACCCCTCCACTTT.